This T cell receptor (beta chain) was observed in a study of T-cell memory formation after mild COVID-19 (dated by TCRdb to about 2021). Study-wide context: TCR sequence clusters from the two donors were largely donor specific. T-cell clones expanding and contracting after mild COVID-19 in a couple of donors were tracked by longitudinal TCRalpha and TCRbeta repertoire sequencing. Two young, previously healthy adult volunteers made up the cohort, one male and one female. Overall study outcomes, separate from this receptor: From day 15 to 85, contracting clones showed balanced CD4/CD8 phenotypes, whereas a second wave of clones that expanded from day 15 to 37 leaned towards CD4+. Contracting CD4+ clones turned up mainly in the CM and EM memory subsets, whereas EMRA was where CD8+ clones were enriched. SARS-CoV-2 specificity of the second-wave clones peaking on day 37 was not confirmed. Some responding clones were found in pre-infection memory, which suggests that pre-existing cross-reactive memory T cells took part in the SARS-CoV-2 response. The study covered only a couple of mild cases, and larger cohorts including severe cases with pre-infection samples were considered necessary.

Including the terminal cysteine and phenylalanine, the CDR3 comprises 15 residues. The kept DNA is CDR3 alone, 45 bases in frame from the first base. V and J lose 4 bases and 4 bases, and a span of 16 bases separates them. For CDR1 and CDR2, the germline V gene lists SGHRS and YFSETQ. Data came from an Illumina NovaSeq 6000. cDNA libraries for TCRalpha and TCRbeta were prepared by 5'RACE using constant-segment primers, with sample barcodes and unique molecular identifiers added. RNA was extracted from every sample with Trizol reagent. Amplification of the libraries took two PCR steps, and the second step added a second sample barcode plus Illumina TruSeq adapters. Sequencing of libraries was performed on an Illumina NovaSeq with 2 x 150 bp paired-end reads. The paper's data handling went like this. With migec v1.2.7, reads were demultiplexed and then collapsed into UMI-guided consensus sequences. Using mixcr v2.1.11, the UMI consensuses were aligned to TRA and TRB V and J templates and assembled into clonotypes. A clonotype was counted as expanded or contracted only when both edgeR and NoisET called the clonotype significant, with the noise models trained on biological replicates. edgeR calls used a false discovery rate-adjusted p below 0.01 and a log2 fold-change threshold of 1. PCA with hierarchical clustering of max-normalized trajectories of the 1000 most abundant clonotypes was used as exploratory dynamics analysis. Separately sequenced CD4+ and CD8+ repertoires were used to assign a CD4 or CD8 phenotype to each responding clone. Through fastp at Q25 and MiXCR, TCRdb rebuilt clones from the public reads, retaining in-frame beta chains. One record per CDR3 amino acid sequence lists the most common genes and DNA. The V and J calls and clone size come from TCRdb's table, not from the authors' own analysis. In all, the sample holds over 300,000 distinct CDR3 sequences, and roughly 19% of those were seen once. The ten largest clones take up around a fifth of the sample.

A few counts support this clonotype. No antigen is known for it. Per-nucleotide qualities are absent, and no much larger clonotype sits a single base away. Ficoll-Paque density gradient centrifugation was the method used to isolate PBMCs. The origin of this receptor is a man aged 18-30 years who had mild COVID-19 (a few samples of this study predate the infection). The sample titles of this study are shuffled in the database, so cell type and time point are left out; the donor was told from shared clones. The V and J segments used are TRBV5-1 and TRBJ2-3; the D gene is possibly TRBD1 or TRBD2, with 5 bases matching each. Sequencing was done on a sample of PBMCs or a T cell subset sorted from them (not recorded which). The CDR3 protein is CASSRTPQEADTQYF. The DNA sequence follows: TGCGCCAGCAGCCGGACGCCACAGGAGGCAGATACGCAGTATTTT.